This TCR beta chain appears in the sequencing data of a study of cytomegalovirus exposure and HLA in healthy donors. Study results and limitations: The likely explanation for a cluster of highly shared sequence variants was sequencing artifact. By a later analysis, the bulk of CMV-associated TCR beta chains appeared HLA-restricted.

This clone appeared a few times. Antigen specificity is unknown. After removal of 2 bases from V and 8 bases from J, the junction contained 6 bases not matched to a gene. CDR1 is MNHEY, CDR2 SVGAGI, per germline. The CDR3 sequence is 15 residues long. Primers: 60 Vbeta forward and 13 Jbeta reverse. Profiling relied on immunoSEQ multiplex PCR, and the TCRdb table lists in-frame clones only, not all of them. This table has approximately 93,000 clones, 65% appearing once. Sequenced input: PBMCs. The TCR sequence derives from a boy aged 5-17 years in good health and CMV-seropositive. This chain connects TRBV6-5 to TRBJ1-4; TRBD1 agrees at 9 bases. The CDR3 here is CASSYTRGTGEKLFF. CDR3 nucleotide sequence: TGTGCCAGCAGTTACACACGCGGGACAGGGGAAAAACTGTTTTTT.